The clone carrying this T cell receptor (beta chain) occurred a few times. Authors' methods: Reference gene primer amplification gave nucleated cell count estimates. Sequenced by immunoSEQ multiplex PCR; TCRdb stores in-frame clones only, minus some. That table supplies the V and J calls and clone size; D and trimming were determined from the DNA. This sample carries around 100,000 clones, roughly 88% of them seen once, and the ten largest clones take 0.7% to 1%. The germline V gene has CDR1 MDHEN and CDR2 SYDVKM. The CDR3 sequence is 13 residues long. Trimming removed 7 bases at V and 6 bases at J, with 15 bases between. This record belongs to a study of blood T cell repertoires in COVID-19. Study-wide context: Acute-phase and convalescent COVID-19 samples originated in the United States, Italy and Spain. PBMCs, B-cell-depleted T cells, or T cells provided the cDNA or gDNA that made up the material.

This receptor was obtained from a woman between 65 and 79 years old with acute or convalescent COVID-19. The V call is TRBV28, the J call TRBJ1-2; no clear D gene. Material for sequencing was peripheral blood. The CDR3 DNA reads as TGTGCCAGCACCCTTCCCGACGGGGATGGCTACACCTTC. It codes for CASTLPDGDGYTF.